The 28 T cell receptor beta chains presented below share a single source sample, sequenced in a study of blood T cell repertoires in COVID-19. Using immunoSEQ multiplex PCR, the repertoire was profiled, and TCRdb retains in-frame clones only, with some absent. This repertoire shows 300,000 to 350,000 clones, about 91% found once; its top ten account for 1.5% to 2%. Sequenced: peripheral blood. The receptor set was obtained from a woman aged 25 to 45 with COVID-19, enrolled during active disease.

V gene TRBV11-3 combines with J gene TRBJ2-5; D is ambiguous. Trimming removed 3 bases from V and 5 bases from J, with 16 bases in between. The CDR3 runs to 15 residues. Germline CDR1 reads SGHNT; CDR2 reads YENEEA. The CDR3: CASSFVTAIRETQYF. Here the CDR3 DNA reads TGTGCCAGCAGCTTCGTAACAGCCATTCGGGAGACCCAGTACTTC.

This clone was detected only a few times. The genes are TRBV11-3 and TRBJ2-7; 11 positions match TRBD2. Trimming removed 1 base from V and 5 bases from J; junction bases left unmatched: 13. The germline V gene encodes CDR1 SGHNT and CDR2 YENEEA. The CDR3 is made up of 18 amino acids. In nucleotides, the CDR3 is TGTGCCAGCAGCTTAGTCCCACTAGCGGGGGTCCTTTGGGACGAGCAGTACTTC. Translated, it gives CASSLVPLAGVLWDEQYF.

The DNA for the CDR3 is TGTGCCAGCTCGAACCGGGTTGTTCGGGGGGCGGACTACACCTTC. This codes for CASSNRVVRGADYTF. The chain joins TRBV18 to TRBJ1-2, with D perhaps TRBD1 (6 bases). The germline V gene encodes CDR1 KGHSH and CDR2 LQKENI. V gave up 6 bases and J gave up 10 bases, with 24 bases separating them. This CDR3 contains 15 residues.

The chain uses TRBV19 and TRBJ1-5; D not certain. Germline CDR1 reads LNHDA; CDR2 reads SQIVND (reference sequence). The length of the CDR3 is 13 residues. Trimming removed 2 bases at V and 4 bases at J, with 6 bases between. The CDR3 coding sequence is TGTGCCAGTAGTATACAGGAAAATCAGCCCCAGCATTTT. Protein product: CASSIQENQPQHF.

V gene TRBV6-5 combines with J gene TRBJ2-5, with 11 bases aligning to TRBD2. The ends lost 4 bases at V and 5 bases at J; junction bases unmatched: 3. The CDR3 is 14 residues long. The V gene's germline CDR1 is MNHEY and CDR2 SVGAGI. This chain's CDR3 is CASSLIAGGETQYF. DNA of the CDR3: TGTGCCAGCAGTTTGATAGCGGGGGGGGAGACCCAGTACTTC.

The J gene is TRBJ1-1, the V gene TRBV3-1 (or the pseudogene TRBV3-2); possible D gene TRBD1, 5 bases. V was cut by 5 bases and J by 4 bases, with 14 bases left in between. This CDR3 has 14 residues. Germline CDR1 and CDR2: LGHDT and YNNKEL (reference sequence). The CDR3 protein is CASSTLVGGTEAFF. CDR3 coding DNA: TGTGCCAGCAGCACTTTGGTGGGGGGCACTGAAGCTTTCTTT.

The chain is built from TRBV28 and TRBJ2-7; possibly TRBD2 for D (5 bases). Per the germline V gene, CDR1 is MDHEN and CDR2 is SYDVKM. This CDR3 contains 13 residues. V gave up 2 bases and J gave up 4 bases, with 9 bases separating them. The CDR3 spells CASSLIGGYEQYV. CDR3 bases: TGTGCCAGCAGTTTAATTGGAGGATACGAGCAGTACGTC.

J is TRBJ2-3 and V is TRBV5-1, with D perhaps matching TRBD2 (5 bases). Per the germline V gene, CDR1 is SGHRS and CDR2 is YFSETQ. This CDR3 is built from 14 residues. V lost 2 bases and J 3 bases, leaving 10 bases between the germline ends. The CDR3 is CASSLQRTTDTQYF. The CDR3 coding sequence is TGCGCCAGCAGCTTACAGCGGACTACAGATACGCAGTATTTT.

J is TRBJ1-4 and V is TRBV6-1; D gene uncertain. Trimming removed 2 bases from V and 4 bases from J, with 11 bases in between. Per the germline V gene, CDR1 is MNHNS and CDR2 is SASEGT. The CDR3 covers 15 residues. The CDR3 coding sequence is TGTGCCAGCAGTGAATTGGGCAGAGTTAATGAAAAACTGTTTTTT. Its protein product is CASSELGRVNEKLFF.

This rearrangement joins TRBV7-9 to TRBJ2-1; 10 nucleotides align to TRBD2. The CDR3 totals 15 residues. V shed 5 bases, J shed 8 bases, and the junction held 9 bases outside the gene matches. In germline, CDR1 is SEHNR, CDR2 FQNEAQ (reference sequence). The CDR3 coding sequence is TGTGCCAGCAGCCCCCGGCGTAGCGGGGGGCATGAGCAGTTCTTC. Protein: CASSPRRSGGHEQFF.

There are a few counts of this clone. The chain uses TRBV30 and TRBJ1-4; a possible D gene is TRBD1 (6 bases). Germline V gives CDR1 GTSNPN, CDR2 SVGIG (reference sequence). Trimming shortened V by 3 bases and J by 4 bases, and 15 bases separated the two germline ends. The CDR3 is made up of 15 amino acids. CDR3 in DNA: TGTGCCTGGAGCCAGACGAGGGGGGGTAATGAAAAACTGTTTTTT. This translates into CAWSQTRGGNEKLFF.

The V gene is TRBV6-5, the J gene TRBJ2-1, with D possibly being TRBD1 (5 bases). This CDR3 has 14 amino acids. Germline CDR1 reads MNHEY; CDR2 reads SVGAGI. Trimming stripped 6 bases from V and 7 bases from J, with 16 bases between. The DNA for the CDR3 is TGTGCCAGCAGCCGACTTGGGGCGGCTAATGAGCAGTTCTTC. Translated: CASSRLGAANEQFF.

The sample holds a few counts of this clone. Other DNA sequences in this sample translate to the same CDR3. CDR3 region: CASSQTGDEQYF. The CDR3 DNA is TGTGCCAGCAGCCAAACAGGGGACGAGCAGTACTTC. The chain combines TRBV7-9 with TRBJ2-7, with 7 bases identical to TRBD1. V gave up 5 bases and J gave up 5 bases; unmatched junction bases: 3. This CDR3 has 12 amino acids. Germline V gene data show CDR1 as SEHNR and CDR2 as FQNEAQ (reference sequence). Filled out from reference TRBV7-9 and TRBJ2-7, the complete variable domain reads DTGVSQNPRHKITKRGQNVTFRCDPISEHNRLYWYRQTLGQGPEFLTYFQNEAQLEKSRLLSDRFSAERPKGSFSTLEIQRTEQGDSAMYLCASSQTGDEQYFGPGTRLTVT.

The rearrangement links TRBV5-5 to TRBJ1-4; D remains unclear. CDR3 length equals 13 residues. Trimming took 0 bases from V and 8 from J, leaving 8 bases between them. Germline CDR1 SGHKS, CDR2 YYEKEE (reference sequence). CDR3 protein: CASSLAVPEKLFF. The DNA of the CDR3 is TGTGCCAGCAGCTTGGCTGTTCCCGAAAAACTGTTTTTT.

The chain is built from TRBV15 and TRBJ1-5, with D maybe TRBD1 (6 bases). This CDR3 has 17 residues. V was pared by 3 bases and J by 2 bases, with 17 bases between. The germline V gene has CDR1 LNHNV and CDR2 YYDKDF (reference sequence). The CDR3 reads CATSSHFDRSGNQPQHF. In nucleotides, the CDR3 is TGTGCCACCAGCAGCCATTTCGACAGGTCGGGCAATCAGCCCCAGCATTTT.

The chain joins TRBV19 to TRBJ2-1; D is perhaps TRBD2 (6 bases). Germline V CDR1 and CDR2: LNHDA, SQIVND (reference sequence). Trimming pared 6 bases from V and 6 bases from J, leaving 18 bases between. The length of the CDR3 is 15 residues. Here the CDR3 DNA reads TGTGCCAGTAGCCTTCCGGGACGGGGAGGCAATGAGCAGTTCTTC. This encodes CASSLPGRGGNEQFF. The full variable domain, completed using reference TRBV19 and TRBJ2-1, is DGGITQSPKYLFRKEGQNVTLSCEQNLNHDAMYWYRQDPGQGLRLIYYSQIVNDFQKGDIAEGYSVSREKKESFPLTVTSAQKNPTAFYLCASSLPGRGGNEQFFGPGTRLTVL.

The genes are TRBV3-1 (or the pseudogene TRBV3-2) and TRBJ2-1; unclear D gene. CDR1 and CDR2 from the germline V gene are LGHDT and YNNKEL (reference sequence). The ends were cut back, 0 bases at V and 9 bases at J, with 12 bases in the middle. The CDR3 contains 14 residues. CDR3 in amino acids: CASSQDISSGEQFF. DNA for the CDR3: TGTGCCAGCAGCCAAGATATTAGTTCGGGTGAGCAGTTCTTC.

The chain uses TRBV5-1 and TRBJ1-3, with 8 bases lining up with TRBD1. Trimming took 2 bases from V and 0 from J; bases not matched to a gene: 7. The germline gives CDR1 SGHRS, CDR2 YFSETQ. The length of the CDR3 is 17 residues. CDR3 DNA: TGCGCCAGCAGCTTCGGACAGGGACGGATCTCTGGAAACACCATATATTTT. Its protein is CASSFGQGRISGNTIYF.

For the CDR3, the DNA is TGCGCCAGCAGCTTGACAGGAATTGTGGGCAATGAGCAGTTCTTC. Protein sequence: CASSLTGIVGNEQFF. This rearrangement joins TRBV5-1 to TRBJ2-1, with D tentatively TRBD1 (5 bases). The V gene lost 1 base and the J gene lost 6 bases, with 14 bases spanning the gap. CDR1 SGHRS and CDR2 YFSETQ come from the germline V gene. The CDR3 is 15 amino acids. The whole variable domain, remainder taken from reference TRBV5-1 and TRBJ2-1, is KAGVTQTPRYLIKTRGQQVTLSCSPISGHRSVSWYQQTPGQGLQFLFEYFSETQRNKGNFPGRFSGRQFSNSRSEMNVSTLELGDSALYLCASSLTGIVGNEQFFGPGTRLTVL.

The V gene is TRBV7-9, the J gene TRBJ1-4; D is undetermined. This CDR3 has 14 amino acids. The germline V gene encodes CDR1 SEHNR and CDR2 FQNEAQ (reference sequence). V lost 4 bases to trimming and J lost 8 bases, with 14 bases between them. This CDR3 is CASSYVGVKEKLFF. The CDR3 region has the DNA TGTGCCAGCAGCTATGTGGGCGTCAAAGAAAAACTGTTTTTT.

V usage is TRBV2 and J usage is TRBJ2-2; no clear D gene. This CDR3 comprises 13 residues. Germline CDR1 is SNHLY and CDR2 is FYNNEI. The V end was cut by 1 base, the J end by 9 bases, with 9 bases between. CDR3 in DNA: TGTGCCAGCAGTGAAGTTACACCGTGGGAGCTGTTTTTT. Translated, it gives CASSEVTPWELFF.

This clone has a single count. The J gene is TRBJ1-6, the V gene TRBV5-5, with TRBD1 matching 7 bases. Unmatched junction bases numbered 9, after V lost 5 bases and J lost 10 bases. Germline CDR1 and CDR2: SGHKS and YYEKEE (reference sequence). The length of the CDR3 is 14 residues. CDR3 in DNA: TGTGCCAGCAGTTACGGGACAGTAGACTCACCCCTCCACTTT. As protein: CASSYGTVDSPLHF.

This sequence joins TRBV3-1 (or the pseudogene TRBV3-2) and TRBJ2-5; 7 nucleotides align to TRBD1. Germline V gene lookup returns CDR1 LGHDT and CDR2 YNNKEL (reference sequence). The CDR3 has 15 residues. With V trimmed by 4 bases and J by 0 bases, 5 bases remained unmatched. This CDR3 reads CASSLQGTDQETQYF. The DNA of the CDR3 is TGTGCCAGCAGCCTTCAGGGGACAGACCAAGAGACCCAGTACTTC.

This sequence joins TRBV2 and TRBJ1-6; TRBD1 aligns across 7 bases. The CDR3 totals 16 residues. V gave up 6 bases and J gave up 7 bases; unmatched junction bases: 12. CDR1 is SNHLY and CDR2 is FYNNEI in the germline V gene. CDR3 region: CASSIRRDRRNSPLHF. DNA for the CDR3: TGTGCCAGCAGCATCAGACGGGACAGAAGAAATTCACCCCTCCACTTT.

The V gene is TRBV10-3, the J gene TRBJ1-2; D is unclear. The CDR3 has 13 residues. V lost 3 bases and J lost 1, with 6 bases in between. Germline CDR1 ENHRY, CDR2 SYGVKD. As DNA, the CDR3 is TGTGCCATCAGTGAAGGAGGTAACTATGGCTACACCTTC. It yields the protein CAISEGGNYGYTF.

V usage is TRBV5-5 and J usage is TRBJ2-1, with TRBD1 identical over 7 bases. The CDR3 totals 16 residues. With 5 bases clipped from V and 0 bases from J, the junction kept 8 bases outside the gene matches. Germline V lookup: CDR1 SGHKS, CDR2 YYEKEE (reference sequence). CDR3 residues: CASSIIRGSSYNEQFF. The CDR3 DNA follows: TGTGCCAGCAGTATTATCAGGGGGAGCTCCTACAATGAGCAGTTCTTC.

The chain couples TRBV5-6 to TRBJ1-1; the D gene is possibly TRBD1 (5 bases). V was trimmed by 0 bases and J by 10 bases, leaving 13 bases between them. The germline V gene encodes CDR1 SGHDT and CDR2 YYEEEE. The CDR3 consists of 13 residues. This chain's CDR3 is CASSLGVLGAAFF. DNA for the CDR3: TGTGCCAGCAGCTTGGGGGTCCTTGGGGCAGCTTTCTTT.

This clone was counted once. This sequence joins TRBV29-1 and TRBJ1-5, with unresolved D. V lost 7 bases and J 4 bases, leaving 11 bases between the germline ends. The length of the CDR3 is 12 residues. Germline loops: CDR1 SQVTM, CDR2 ANQGSEA. Here the CDR3 reads CSASNQNQPQHF. DNA for the CDR3: TGCAGCGCTTCTAACCAAAATCAGCCCCAGCATTTT.